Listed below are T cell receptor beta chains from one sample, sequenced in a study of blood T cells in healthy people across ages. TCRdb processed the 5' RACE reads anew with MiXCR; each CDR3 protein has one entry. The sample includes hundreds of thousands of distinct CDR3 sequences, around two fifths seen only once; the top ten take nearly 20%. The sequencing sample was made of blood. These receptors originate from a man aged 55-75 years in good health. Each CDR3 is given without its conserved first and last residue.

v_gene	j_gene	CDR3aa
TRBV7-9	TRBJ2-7	ASSLEVGSGGPYEQY
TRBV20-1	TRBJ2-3	SARGRDRGLDTQY
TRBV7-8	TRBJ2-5	ASSSRGAGVQETQY
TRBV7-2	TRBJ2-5	ASSLAVSGGQETQY
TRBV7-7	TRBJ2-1	ASSLAGRDGYEQF
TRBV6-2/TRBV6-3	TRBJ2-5	ASSSSRETQY
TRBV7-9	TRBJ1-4	ASSSQNFNEKLF
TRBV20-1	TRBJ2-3	SARDYRGGSHTQY
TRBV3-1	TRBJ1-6	ASSPGRGNSPPH
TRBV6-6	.	ASISGISVQETQF
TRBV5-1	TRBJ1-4	ASSLEAAHPGKLF
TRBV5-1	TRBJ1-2	ASSARDIRYGYT
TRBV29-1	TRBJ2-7	SVGGPGAIQY
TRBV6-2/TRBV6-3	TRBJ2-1	ASSNRRVTYNEQF
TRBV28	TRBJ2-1	ASSRSGTFQRDNEQF
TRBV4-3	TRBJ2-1	ASSRTGGGAGKSYNEQF
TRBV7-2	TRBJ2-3	ASSAPAHPTDTQY
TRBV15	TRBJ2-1	ATSRDGGKISNEQF
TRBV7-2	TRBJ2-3	ASSSAHGDTQY
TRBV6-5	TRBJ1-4	ASSYRSSEKLF
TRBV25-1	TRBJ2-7	ASSAQTGAYEQY
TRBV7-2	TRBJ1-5	ASSLHQTGNNQPQH
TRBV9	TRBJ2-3	ASSAQGSDTQY
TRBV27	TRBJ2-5	ASSPSLRTGDETQY
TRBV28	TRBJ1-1	ASRQQGTEAF
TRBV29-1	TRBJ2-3	SVGRQAASTDTQY
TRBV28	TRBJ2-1	ASRGTSGVFEQF
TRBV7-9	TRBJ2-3	ASSSSRHGQSTDTQY
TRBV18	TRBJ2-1	ASSSVVEIWQF
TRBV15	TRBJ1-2	ATSTSEVYT
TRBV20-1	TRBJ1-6	SATGTGVGSPLH
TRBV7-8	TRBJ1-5	ASSPSSGETYSNQPQH
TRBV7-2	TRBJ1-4	ASSSGQVRDEKLF
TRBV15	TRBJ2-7	ATSSRRQPVYEQY
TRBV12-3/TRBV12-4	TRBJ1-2	TSSPTGGPMSYGYT
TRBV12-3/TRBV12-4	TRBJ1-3	ASSRNTIY
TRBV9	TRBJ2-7	ASSPEGQGYYEQY
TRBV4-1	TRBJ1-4	ASSQDSLNEKLF
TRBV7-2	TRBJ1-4	ASSSAGNEKLF
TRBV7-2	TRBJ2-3	ASSLDSGTDTQY
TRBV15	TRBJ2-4	ATSRGLVLAGGSTLAKNIQY
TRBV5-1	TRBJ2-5	ASSGGTGDETQY
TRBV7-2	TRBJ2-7	ASSDSRGPQYEQY
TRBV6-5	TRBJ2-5	ASSSSGLGQETQY
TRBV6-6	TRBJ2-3	ASGWEADTQY
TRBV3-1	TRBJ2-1	ASSQVFSPNGQF
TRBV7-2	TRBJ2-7	ASSLDNPGQGFYEQY
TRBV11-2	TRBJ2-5	ASSLSAPGLAGGETQY
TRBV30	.	AWATGAGEQY
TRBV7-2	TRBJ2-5	ASSLGTASGGVSLGETQY
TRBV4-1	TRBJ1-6	ASSPYRDPGSDSPLH
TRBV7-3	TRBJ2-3	ASSLGGPGTDTQY
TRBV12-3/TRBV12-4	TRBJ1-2	ASSPQGGINYGYT
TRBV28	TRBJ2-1	ASSLLTDEQF
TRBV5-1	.	ASSLQAGGHNEQY
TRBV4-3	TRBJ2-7	ASSPEGGSYEQY